Listed below are T cell receptor beta chains from one sample, sequenced in a study of identical twins. MiXCR, run by TCRdb on the 5' RACE reads, gives a single entry per CDR3 protein. Of about 690,000 distinct CDR3 sequences listed, roughly 6% are singletons. What was sequenced was naive T cells sorted from blood. Source of these receptors: a man between 18 and 35 years old in good health. Each CDR3 is given with its conserved first and last residue. D genes are given only for firm matches. The size field is filled for only some rows; it gives once, few, many or a size class.

size	V	length	D	J	CDR3	DNA
many	TRBV12-3/TRBV12-4	15	.	TRBJ1-5	CASQLSAPGNQPQHF	TGTGCCAGCCAATTATCGGCACCGGGCAATCAGCCCCAGCATTTT
.	TRBV3-1	15	.	TRBJ2-1	CASSQARLVFYEQFF	TGTGCCAGCAGCCAAGCACGCCTAGTTTTTTATGAGCAGTTCTTC
many	TRBV7-9	14	.	TRBJ2-1	CASGLGGSHNEQFF	TGTGCCAGCGGGCTTGGGGGTTCCCACAATGAGCAGTTCTTC
.	TRBV6-1	14	.	TRBJ2-1	CASSPIGRSNEQFF	TGTGCCAGCAGCCCCATTGGGAGGAGTAATGAGCAGTTCTTC
many	TRBV7-8	16	.	TRBJ2-5	CASSQERVGGQETQYF	TGTGCCAGCAGCCAAGAAAGAGTTGGAGGACAAGAGACCCAGTACTTC
many	TRBV6-2/TRBV6-3	16	.	TRBJ2-4	CASSYGQHDAKNIQYF	TGTGCCAGCAGTTACGGGCAGCATGATGCCAAAAACATTCAGTACTTC
few	TRBV10-3	16	.	TRBJ1-1	CAISDQEGGAGTEAFF	TGTGCCATCAGTGACCAAGAGGGGGGGGCAGGCACTGAAGCTTTCTTT
.	TRBV29-1	14	.	TRBJ2-3	CSVVTLESTDTQYF	TGCAGCGTCGTCACGTTAGAGAGCACAGATACGCAGTATTTT
.	TRBV5-1	14	.	TRBJ2-5	CASSFGSVQETQNF	TGCGCCAGCAGCTTCGGTAGCGTCCAAGAGACCCAGAACTTC
few	TRBV4-3	17	.	TRBJ2-6	CASSQNWESSGANVLTF	TGCGCCAGCAGCCAAAACTGGGAAAGCTCTGGGGCCAACGTCCTGACTTTC
.	TRBV12-3/TRBV12-4	14	TRBD1	TRBJ2-7	CASTLTGGSYEQYF	TGTGCCAGCACTCTGACAGGGGGGTCCTACGAGCAGTACTTC
many	TRBV29-1	14	TRBD1	TRBJ1-1	CSVDSGQGNTEAFF	TGCAGCGTTGACTCGGGACAGGGGAACACTGAAGCTTTCTTT
.	TRBV10-3	14	.	TRBJ1-2	CAISESASNYGYTF	TGTGCCATCAGTGAGTCGGCATCTAACTATGGCTACACCTTC
.	TRBV6-5	15	.	TRBJ2-1	CASSYSRESWNEQFF	TGTGCCAGCAGTTACTCGAGAGAATCCTGGAATGAGCAGTTCTTC
.	TRBV18	12	.	TRBJ1-2	CASSAPDYGYTF	TGTGCCAGCTCCGCACCGGACTATGGCTACACCTTC
.	TRBV6-2/TRBV6-3	17	.	TRBJ2-7	CASSYESSTHYSYEQYF	TGTGCCAGCAGTTACGAATCCTCGACGCACTACTCCTACGAGCAGTACTTC
many	TRBV20-1	12	.	TRBJ2-7	CSARVQVYEQYF	TGCAGTGCTAGAGTGCAGGTATACGAGCAGTACTTC